Sequencing of this TCR beta chain was carried out in a study of cytomegalovirus exposure and HLA in healthy donors. Study conclusions and caveats: Subsequent analysis of the 100 to 150 validation repertoires found a tendency for first-cohort TCR clusters to co-occur. Rarity held for most TCR sequences, but there were some public TCRs that occurred in many donors. Through in vitro validation, three CMV-associated chains were shown to be specific for CMV antigens.

About this clone: Its antigen is not known.

The CDR3 extends over 16 amino acids. V lost 0 bases, J lost 5 bases, and 9 bases stayed unmatched. Germline V gene data show CDR1 as MNHNY and CDR2 as SVGAGI (reference sequence). The assay was immunoSEQ multiplex PCR, and TCRdb's table has in-frame clones only and misses some. The sample includes tens of thousands of clones, about 94% of them seen just once. The clonotype comes from a man aged 18 to 29 in good health and CMV-seropositive. Sequenced: PBMCs. The chain joins TRBV6-6 to TRBJ2-7, with 8 bases matching TRBD2. CDR3 DNA: TGTGCCAGCAGTTACTCGTTCCGGGGGGGCGGCAACGAGCAGTACTTC. Protein product: CASSYSFRGGGNEQYF.